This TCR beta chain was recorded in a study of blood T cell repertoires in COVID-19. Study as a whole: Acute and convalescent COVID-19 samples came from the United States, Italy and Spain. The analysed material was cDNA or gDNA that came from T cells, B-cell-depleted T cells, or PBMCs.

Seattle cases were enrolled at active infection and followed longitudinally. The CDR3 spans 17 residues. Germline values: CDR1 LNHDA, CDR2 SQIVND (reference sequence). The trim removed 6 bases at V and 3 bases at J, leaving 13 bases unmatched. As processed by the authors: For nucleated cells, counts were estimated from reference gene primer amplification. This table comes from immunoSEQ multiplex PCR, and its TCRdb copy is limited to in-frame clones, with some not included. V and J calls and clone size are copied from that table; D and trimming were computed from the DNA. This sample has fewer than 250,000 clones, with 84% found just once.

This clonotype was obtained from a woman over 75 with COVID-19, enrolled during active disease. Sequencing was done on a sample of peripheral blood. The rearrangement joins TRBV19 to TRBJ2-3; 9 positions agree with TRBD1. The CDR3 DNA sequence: TGTGCCAGTAGATCCGCTTTGACAGGGGGGAGTACAGATACGCAGTATTTT. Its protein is CASRSALTGGSTDTQYF.